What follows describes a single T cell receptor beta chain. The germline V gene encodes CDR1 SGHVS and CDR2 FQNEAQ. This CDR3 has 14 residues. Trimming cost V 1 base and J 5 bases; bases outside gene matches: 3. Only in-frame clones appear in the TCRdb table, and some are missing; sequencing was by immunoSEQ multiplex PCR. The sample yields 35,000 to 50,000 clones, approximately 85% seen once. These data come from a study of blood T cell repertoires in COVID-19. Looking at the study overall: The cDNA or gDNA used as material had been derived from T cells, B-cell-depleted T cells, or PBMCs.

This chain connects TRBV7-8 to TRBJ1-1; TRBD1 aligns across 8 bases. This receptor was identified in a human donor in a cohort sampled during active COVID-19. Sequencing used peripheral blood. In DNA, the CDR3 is TGTGCCAGCAGCTTAGGCAGGGGGCTTACTGAAGCTTTCTTT. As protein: CASSLGRGLTEAFF. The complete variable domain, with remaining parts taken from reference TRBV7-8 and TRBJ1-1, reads GAGVSQSPRYKVAKRGQDVALRCDPISGHVSLFWYQQALGQGPEFLTYFQNEAQLDKSGLPSDRFFAERPEGSVSTLKIQRTQQEDSAVYLCASSLGRGLTEAFFGQGTRLTVV.